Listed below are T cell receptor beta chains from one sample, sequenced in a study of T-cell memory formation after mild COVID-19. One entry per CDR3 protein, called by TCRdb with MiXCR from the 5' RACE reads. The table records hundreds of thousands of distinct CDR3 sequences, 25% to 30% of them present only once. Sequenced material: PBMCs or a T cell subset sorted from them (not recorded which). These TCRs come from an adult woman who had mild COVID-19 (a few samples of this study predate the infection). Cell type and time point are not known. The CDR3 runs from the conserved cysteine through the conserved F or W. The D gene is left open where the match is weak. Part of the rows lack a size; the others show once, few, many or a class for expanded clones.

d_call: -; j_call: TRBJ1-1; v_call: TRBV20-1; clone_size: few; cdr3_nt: TGCAGTGCTAGTGAGGGAGGGAACACTGAAGCTTTCTTT; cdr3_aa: CSASEGGNTEAFF
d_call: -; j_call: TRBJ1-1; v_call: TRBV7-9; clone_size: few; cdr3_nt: TGTGCCAGCAGCTTAGGGCAGGGCAGAGCTCAAGGAGCTTTCTTT; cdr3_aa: CASSLGQGRAQGAFF
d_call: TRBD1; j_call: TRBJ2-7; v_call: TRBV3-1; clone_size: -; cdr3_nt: TGTGCCAGCAGTAGACAGGGGGCCGAGCAGTACTTC; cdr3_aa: CASSRQGAEQYF
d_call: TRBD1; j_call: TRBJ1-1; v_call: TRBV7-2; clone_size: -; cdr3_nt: TGTGCCAGCAGCCCGGGACAGGGGGCAGGCACTGAAGCTTTCTTT; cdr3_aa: CASSPGQGAGTEAFF
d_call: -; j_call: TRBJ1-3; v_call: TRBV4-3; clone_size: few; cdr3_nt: TGCGCCAGCAGCCAAGTACCTATGGATCCTGGAAACACCATATATTTT; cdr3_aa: CASSQVPMDPGNTIYF
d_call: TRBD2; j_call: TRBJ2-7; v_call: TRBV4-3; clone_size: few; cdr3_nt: TGCGCCAGCAGCCAAGATGTAGCGGGAGGGAACGAGCAGTACTTC; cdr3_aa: CASSQDVAGGNEQYF
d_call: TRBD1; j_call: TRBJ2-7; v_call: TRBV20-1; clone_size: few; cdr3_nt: TGCAGTGCTAGGTTTGGGACAGATGTTTCCTACGAGCAGTACTTC; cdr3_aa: CSARFGTDVSYEQYF
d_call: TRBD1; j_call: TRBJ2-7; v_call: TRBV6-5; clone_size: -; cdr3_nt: TGTGCCAGCAGTTACGGGACAGGGTTTCACGAGCAGTACTTC; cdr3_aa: CASSYGTGFHEQYF
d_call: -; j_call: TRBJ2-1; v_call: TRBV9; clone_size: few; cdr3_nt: TGTGCCAGCAGCGTTGGTCTGGGCAATGAGCAGTTCTTC; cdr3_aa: CASSVGLGNEQFF
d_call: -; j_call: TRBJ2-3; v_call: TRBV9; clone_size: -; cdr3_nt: TGTGCCAGCAGCGTTACTAGCCTCAGCACAGATACGCAGTATTTT; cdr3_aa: CASSVTSLSTDTQYF
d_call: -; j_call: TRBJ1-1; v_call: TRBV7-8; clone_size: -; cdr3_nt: TGTGCCAGCAGCTTAGCGTGGACGGGGAACACTGAAGCTTTCTTT; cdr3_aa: CASSLAWTGNTEAFF
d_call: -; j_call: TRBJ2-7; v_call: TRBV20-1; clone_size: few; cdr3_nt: TGCAGTGCTAGAGACCTTGGGACTTCATTCTACGAGCAGTACTTC; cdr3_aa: CSARDLGTSFYEQYF
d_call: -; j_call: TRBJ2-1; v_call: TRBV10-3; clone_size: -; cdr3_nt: TGTGCCATCAGTGAGGCGGGAACGCCTTACAATGAGCAGTTCTTC; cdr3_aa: CAISEAGTPYNEQFF
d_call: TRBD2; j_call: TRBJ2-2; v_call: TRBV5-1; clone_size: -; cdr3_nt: TGCGCCAGCAGCTTCCGGGGACTAGCGCGGAACACCGGGGAGCTGTTTTTT; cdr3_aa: CASSFRGLARNTGELFF
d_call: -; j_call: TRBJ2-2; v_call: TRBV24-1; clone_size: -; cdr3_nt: TGTGCCACCAGTGATTTGGCCCAGGGCGGCACCGGGGAGCTGTTTTTT; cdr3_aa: CATSDLAQGGTGELFF
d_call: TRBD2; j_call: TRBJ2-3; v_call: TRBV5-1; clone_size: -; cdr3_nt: TGCGCCAGCAATAGGCGGGAGGTACGGCGACACACGAATACGCAGTATTTT; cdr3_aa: CASNRREVRRHTNTQYF
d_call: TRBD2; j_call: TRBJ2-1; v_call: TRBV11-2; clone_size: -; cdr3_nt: TGTGCCAGCAGACACCAAATGACTAGCGGGGGGGTGTCCGCGGATGAGCAGTTCTTC; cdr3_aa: CASRHQMTSGGVSADEQFF
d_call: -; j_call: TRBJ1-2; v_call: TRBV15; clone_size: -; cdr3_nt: TGTGCCACCAGCAGGGGCACCGGGACATTCGGCTACACCTTC; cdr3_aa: CATSRGTGTFGYTF
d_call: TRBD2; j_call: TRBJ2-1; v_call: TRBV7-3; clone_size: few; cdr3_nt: TGTGCCAGCAGCCCGTCTAGCGGAACCTACAATGAGCAGTTCTTC; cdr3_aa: CASSPSSGTYNEQFF
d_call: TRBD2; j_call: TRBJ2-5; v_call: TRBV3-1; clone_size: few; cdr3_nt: TGTGCCAGCAGCCAAGATGGATATGGCGGGGGGGAGACCCAGTACTTC; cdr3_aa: CASSQDGYGGGETQYF
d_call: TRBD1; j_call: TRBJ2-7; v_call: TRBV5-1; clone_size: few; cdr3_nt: TGCGCCAGCAGCTTGGCCGAGGGCAGGGGGTACGAGCAGTACTTC; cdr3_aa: CASSLAEGRGYEQYF
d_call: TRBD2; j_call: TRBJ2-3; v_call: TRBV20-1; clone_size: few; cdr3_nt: TGCAGTGCTAGAGATGGAGGAAGCGGGAGGAGGGCAGATACGCAGTATTTT; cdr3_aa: CSARDGGSGRRADTQYF
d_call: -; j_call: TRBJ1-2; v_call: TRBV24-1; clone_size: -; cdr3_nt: TGTGCCACCAGCCTCACTGAGAACTATGGCTACACCTTC; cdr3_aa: CATSLTENYGYTF
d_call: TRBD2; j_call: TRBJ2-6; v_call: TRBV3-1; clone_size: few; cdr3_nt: TGTGCCAGCAGCCAAACTAGCGGGACTGGGGCCAACGTCCTGACTTTC; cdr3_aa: CASSQTSGTGANVLTF
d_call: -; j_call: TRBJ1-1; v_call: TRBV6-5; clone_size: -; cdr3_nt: TGTGCCAGCAGTTACGGCACATCCTCTACTGAAGCTTTCTTT; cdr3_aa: CASSYGTSSTEAFF
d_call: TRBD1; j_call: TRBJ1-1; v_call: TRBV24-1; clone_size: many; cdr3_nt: TGTGCCACGTCCAAGGCGGGACAGGGACCGAACACTGAAGCTTTCTTT; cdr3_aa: CATSKAGQGPNTEAFF
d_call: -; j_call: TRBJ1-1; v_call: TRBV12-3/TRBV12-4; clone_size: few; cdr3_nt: TGTGCCAGCAGTTTTCATCAGGGACTGGAAGCTTTCTTT; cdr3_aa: CASSFHQGLEAFF
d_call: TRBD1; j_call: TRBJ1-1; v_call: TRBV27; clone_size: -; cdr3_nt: TGTGCCAGCAGTTCTATCGGACAGGGAGGGTTCTTT; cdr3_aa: CASSSIGQGGFF
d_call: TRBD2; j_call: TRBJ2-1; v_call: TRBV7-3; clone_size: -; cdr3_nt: TGTGCCAGCAGCCCCGGGTCGGGACTAGCGCACAATGAGCAGTTCTTC; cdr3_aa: CASSPGSGLAHNEQFF
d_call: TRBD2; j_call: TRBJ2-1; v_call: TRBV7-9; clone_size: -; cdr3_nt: TGTGCCAGCAGCTTACCTCATGGTAGCGGGAGAAACTACAATGAGCAGTTCTTC; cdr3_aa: CASSLPHGSGRNYNEQFF
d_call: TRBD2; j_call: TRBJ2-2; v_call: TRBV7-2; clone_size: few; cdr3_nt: TGTGCCAGCACCTCACGGGGCGGGAGAGGGACCGGGGAGCTGTTTTTT; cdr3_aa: CASTSRGGRGTGELFF
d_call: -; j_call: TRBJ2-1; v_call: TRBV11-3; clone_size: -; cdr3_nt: TGTGCCAGCAGCTTAGTCGGGACGGGCGGCGATGAGCAGTTCTTC; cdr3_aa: CASSLVGTGGDEQFF
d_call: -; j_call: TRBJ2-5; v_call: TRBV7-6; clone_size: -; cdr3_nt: TGTGCCAGCAGCCCCTCTAGCCAAGGAAGAGAGACCCAGTACTTC; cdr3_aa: CASSPSSQGRETQYF
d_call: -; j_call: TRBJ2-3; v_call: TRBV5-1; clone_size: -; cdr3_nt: TGCGCCAGCAGCTTGACTATTTCAGGGGCAGATACGCAGTATTTT; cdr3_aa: CASSLTISGADTQYF
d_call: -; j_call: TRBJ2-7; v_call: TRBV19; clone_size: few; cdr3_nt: TGTGCCAGTAGTACTGAAGGATCTACCTACGAGCAGTACTTC; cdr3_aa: CASSTEGSTYEQYF
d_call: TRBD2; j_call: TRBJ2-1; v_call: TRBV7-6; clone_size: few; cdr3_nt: TGTGCCAGCAGCCTTACCGGGACTAGCGTCAATGAGCAGTTCTTC; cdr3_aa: CASSLTGTSVNEQFF
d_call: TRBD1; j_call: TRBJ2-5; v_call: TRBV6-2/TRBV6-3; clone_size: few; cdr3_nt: TGTGCCAGCACCCTAACAGGGGGCGTGGAGACCCAGTACTTC; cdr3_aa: CASTLTGGVETQYF
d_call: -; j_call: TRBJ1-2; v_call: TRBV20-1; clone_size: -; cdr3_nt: TGCAGTGCTCGCAACAACACCCTCGGGTTGCATGGCTACACCTTC; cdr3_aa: CSARNNTLGLHGYTF
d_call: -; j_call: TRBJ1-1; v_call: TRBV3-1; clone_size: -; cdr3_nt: TGTGCCAGCAGCCTTCAGGACAGTCGTTATGCTGAAGCTTTCTTT; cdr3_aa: CASSLQDSRYAEAFF
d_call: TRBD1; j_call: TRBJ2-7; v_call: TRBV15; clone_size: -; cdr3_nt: TGTGCCACCAGCAGAGATGGGACAGGCCCCTACGAGCAGTACTTC; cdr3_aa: CATSRDGTGPYEQYF
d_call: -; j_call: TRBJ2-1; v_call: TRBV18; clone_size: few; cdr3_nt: TGTGCCAGCTCACAACCCGGGGCTAGCGTTTCCCAGGGTGAGCAGTTCTTC; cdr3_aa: CASSQPGASVSQGEQFF
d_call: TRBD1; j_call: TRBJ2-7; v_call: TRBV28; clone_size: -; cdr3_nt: TGTGCCAGCAGACCAACAGGGGAAGGTGTGCAGTACTTC; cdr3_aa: CASRPTGEGVQYF
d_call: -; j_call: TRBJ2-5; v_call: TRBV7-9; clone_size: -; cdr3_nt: TGTGCCAGCAGCTTCGGAGGGGAAAGCCACCAGTACTTC; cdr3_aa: CASSFGGESHQYF
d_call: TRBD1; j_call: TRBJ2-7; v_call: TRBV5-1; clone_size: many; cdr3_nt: TGCGCCAGCAGCTCCTCGGACAGGGTGCAGGAGCAGTACTTC; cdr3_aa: CASSSSDRVQEQYF
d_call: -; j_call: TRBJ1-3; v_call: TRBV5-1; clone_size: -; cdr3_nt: TGCGCCAGCAGCTTAGCGCGGGGCCACTCTGGAAACACCATATATTTT; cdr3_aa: CASSLARGHSGNTIYF
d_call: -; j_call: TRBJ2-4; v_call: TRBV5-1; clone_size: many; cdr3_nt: TGCGCCAGCAGCTTGGATCTTATGAAAGACATTCAGTACTTC; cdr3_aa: CASSLDLMKDIQYF
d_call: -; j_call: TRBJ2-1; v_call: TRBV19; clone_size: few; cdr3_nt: TGTGCCAGTGCAAACGCCCGAGGGGGTGAGCAGTTCTTC; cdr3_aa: CASANARGGEQFF
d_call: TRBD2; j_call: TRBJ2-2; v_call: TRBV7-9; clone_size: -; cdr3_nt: TGTGCCAGCAGCCTAATGCTCGGACTAGCGGGAACGGACACCGGGGAGCTGTTTTTT; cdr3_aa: CASSLMLGLAGTDTGELFF
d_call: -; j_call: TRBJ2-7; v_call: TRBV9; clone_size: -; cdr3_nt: TGTGCCAGCAGCGTAGCTGATGGGGGGCGGCAGTACTTC; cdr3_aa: CASSVADGGRQYF
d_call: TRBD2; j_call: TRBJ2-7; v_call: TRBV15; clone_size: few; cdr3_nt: TGTGCCACCAGCAGAGAAGTGGCTAGCGGGAGCTACGAGCAGTACTTC; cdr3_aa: CATSREVASGSYEQYF
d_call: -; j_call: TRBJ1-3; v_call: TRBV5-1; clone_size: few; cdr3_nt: TGCGCCAGCAGCTTGGAACCCTTGGGGGCGAGCTCTGGAAACACCATATATTTT; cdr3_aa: CASSLEPLGASSGNTIYF
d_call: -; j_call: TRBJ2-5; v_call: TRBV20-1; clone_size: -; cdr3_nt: TGCAGTGCTAGTGAACTAGTGTACCAAGAGACCCAGTACTTC; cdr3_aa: CSASELVYQETQYF
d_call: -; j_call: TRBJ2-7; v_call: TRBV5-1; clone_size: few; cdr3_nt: TGCGCCAGCAGCCGGGGGGGGACAGGAATCCACGAGCAGTACTTC; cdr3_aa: CASSRGGTGIHEQYF